A selection of T cell receptor beta chains follows, all from one sample in a study of blood T cell repertoires in COVID-19. Produced via immunoSEQ multiplex PCR; TCRdb's table is partial and in-frame only. The sample holds around 250,000 clones, around four fifths seen once. Sequenced sample: PBMCs or T cells enriched from blood (not recorded which). These receptors were taken from a man in his thirties or forties with acute COVID-19. Both conserved end residues are part of each CDR3. The D gene is left open where the match is weak. A clone size is listed for some rows: how often the clone was seen (once, few, many), or a class if it is expanded.

15	TRBJ2-1	TRBD2	-	TRBV7-9	CASSQGALAGDEQFF	TGTGCCAGCAGCCAGGGGGCACTAGCGGGAGATGAGCAGTTCTTC
13	TRBJ2-5	-	-	TRBV3-1/TRBV3-2	CASSHGGPRTQYF	TGTGCCAGCAGCCACGGGGGTCCTAGGACCCAGTACTTC
15	TRBJ2-1	TRBD2	once	TRBV5-4	CASKKPGGPYNEQFF	TGTGCCAGCAAGAAGCCGGGGGGACCTTACAATGAGCAGTTCTTC
15	TRBJ1-5	-	-	TRBV2	CASSPAGSSTQPQHF	TGTGCCAGCAGTCCTGCGGGGTCAAGCACACAGCCCCAGCATTTT
13	TRBJ1-5	-	few	TRBV19	CASQYGGNQPQHF	TGTGCCAGTCAGTATGGTGGCAATCAGCCCCAGCATTTT
14	TRBJ1-1	-	-	TRBV6-5	CASSYGGGGTEAFF	TGTGCCAGCAGTTACGGGGGAGGGGGAACTGAAGCTTTCTTT
13	TRBJ2-5	TRBD2	-	TRBV4-1	CASSKAGVETQYF	TGCGCCAGCAGCAAAGCGGGAGTGGAGACCCAGTACTTC
13	TRBJ1-2	TRBD1	-	TRBV29-1	CSVDTAGGAGYTF	TGCAGCGTTGATACAGCAGGGGGCGCTGGCTACACCTTC
14	TRBJ2-1	TRBD2	-	TRBV27	CASSRREVYNEQFF	TGTGCCAGCAGTAGGCGGGAGGTCTACAATGAGCAGTTCTTC
12	TRBJ2-1	-	-	TRBV18	CASSQGQTSQFF	TGTGCCAGCTCTCAAGGACAGACGTCGCAGTTCTTC
11	TRBJ1-1	-	many	TRBV29-1	CSVERDTEAFF	TGCAGCGTTGAGAGAGACACTGAAGCTTTCTTT
15	TRBJ2-2	-	-	TRBV7-2	CASSFRRGNTGELFF	TGTGCCAGCAGCTTCCGGCGGGGGAACACCGGGGAGCTGTTTTTT
18	TRBJ1-2	TRBD1	-	TRBV15	CATSRILEGTEKNYGYTF	TGTGCCACCAGCAGAATTCTGGAGGGGACAGAGAAGAACTATGGCTACACCTTC
14	TRBJ1-3	-	-	TRBV2	CASKTGGSGNTIYF	TGTGCCAGCAAGACGGGGGGCTCTGGAAACACCATATATTTT
15	TRBJ1-2	-	-	TRBV7-9	CASSSLTLLSYGYTF	TGTGCCAGCAGCTCCCTGACATTATTATCTTATGGCTACACCTTC
16	TRBJ1-4	-	-	TRBV13	CASSHLRERSGKKLFF	TGTGCCAGCAGCCACCTCAGGGAAAGGAGTGGGAAAAAACTGTTTTTT
16	TRBJ2-1	TRBD2	-	TRBV7-2	CASSLEGTSRRNEQFF	TGTGCCAGCAGCTTAGAGGGGACTAGCCGGCGTAATGAGCAGTTCTTC
16	TRBJ1-1	-	once	TRBV25-1	CASSRGGFGGYTEAFF	TGTGCCAGCAGTCGTGGGGGGTTCGGTGGGTACACTGAAGCTTTCTTT
13	TRBJ1-2	-	-	TRBV27	CASSAALDRGYTF	TGTGCCAGCAGTGCCGCCCTAGATCGTGGCTACACCTTC
14	TRBJ1-6	-	-	TRBV3-1/TRBV3-2	CASSPKGSGAPLHF	TGTGCCAGCAGCCCTAAGGGATCAGGGGCACCCCTCCACTTT
13	TRBJ2-3	-	-	TRBV2	CASSEGYRDTQYF	TGTGCCAGCAGTGAGGGGTACAGGGATACGCAGTATTTT
13	TRBJ2-5	TRBD1	-	TRBV2	CASSVNRGETQYF	TGTGCCAGCAGTGTAAACAGGGGAGAGACCCAGTACTTC
13	TRBJ1-6	TRBD1	once	TRBV19	CASTPGGYSPLHF	TGTGCCAGTACCCCAGGGGGATATTCACCCCTCCACTTT
14	TRBJ1-6	TRBD1	-	TRBV27	CASSSGTGRSPLHF	TGTGCCAGCAGTTCCGGGACAGGGAGGTCACCCCTCCACTTT